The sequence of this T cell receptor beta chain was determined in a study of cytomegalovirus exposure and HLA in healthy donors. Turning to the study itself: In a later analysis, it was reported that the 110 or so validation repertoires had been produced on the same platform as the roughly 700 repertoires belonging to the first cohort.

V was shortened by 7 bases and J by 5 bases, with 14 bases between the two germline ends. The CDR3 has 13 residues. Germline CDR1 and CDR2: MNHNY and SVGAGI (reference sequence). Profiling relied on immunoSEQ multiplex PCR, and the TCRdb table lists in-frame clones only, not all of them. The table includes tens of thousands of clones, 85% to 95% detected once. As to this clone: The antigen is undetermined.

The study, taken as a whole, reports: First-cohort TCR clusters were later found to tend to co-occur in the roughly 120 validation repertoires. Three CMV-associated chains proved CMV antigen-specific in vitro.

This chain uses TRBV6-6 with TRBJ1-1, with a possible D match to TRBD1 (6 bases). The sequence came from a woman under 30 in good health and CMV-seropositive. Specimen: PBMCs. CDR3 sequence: CASTRAGETEAFF. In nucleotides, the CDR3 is TGTGCCAGCACTCGCGCAGGGGAGACTGAAGCTTTCTTT.